This TCR beta chain came from a study of technical replicates of blood from several donors. There are 15 residues in the CDR3. CDR1 is SGDLS, CDR2 YYNGEE, per germline. J gave up 1 base and V 0 bases, and 3 bases lay outside the gene matches. Assay: immunoSEQ multiplex PCR; the TCRdb copy retains only in-frame clones and omits some. The table records around 67,000 clones, over 95% of them present only once. V and J are TRBV9 and TRBJ1-1, with 7 bases aligning to TRBD1. This clonotype was sampled from a human donor in good health. The specimen sequenced was T cells isolated from PBMCs. The CDR3 loop reads CASSVDGTANTEAFF. The CDR3 region has the DNA TGTGCCAGCAGCGTAGATGGGACAGCGAACACTGAAGCTTTCTTT.